These 32 T cell receptor beta chains share one sample of origin, sequenced in a study of shared clonotypes between healthy human individuals. Profiled with immunoSEQ multiplex PCR; TCRdb holds only in-frame clones, not every one. The repertoire consists of around 530,000 clones, with around 77% occurring once and the leading ten covering 12%. The sequencing sample was made of PBMCs. The receptor set was obtained from a woman aged 40 to 55 in good health. Some clones in this sample may be carry-over from other donors' samples.

The chain recombines TRBV4-1 with TRBJ2-1; the D is unclear. The CDR3 has 16 amino acids. V gave up 4 bases and J gave up 5 bases, with 18 bases separating them. Germline lookup yields CDR1 MGHRA and CDR2 YSYEKL. CDR3 loop: CASSPFGRAGDNEQFF. The CDR3 DNA reads as TGCGCCAGCAGCCCCTTCGGACGCGCAGGCGACAATGAGCAGTTCTTC.

CDR3 sequence reads: CAISEGLAGTQETQYF. The DNA for the CDR3 is TGTGCCATCAGTGAGGGACTAGCGGGGACACAAGAGACCCAGTACTTC. The chain recombines TRBV10-3 with TRBJ2-5; TRBD2 agrees at 12 bases. The CDR3 sequence is 16 residues long. Germline trimming cut 2 bases from V and 2 bases from J; bases unmatched to any gene: 3. Germline V CDR1 and CDR2: ENHRY, SYGVKD.

The chain couples TRBV18 to TRBJ1-5; weak D call: TRBD1 (5 bases). V was shortened by 3 bases and J by 0 bases, with 9 bases between the two germline ends. The germline CDR1 and CDR2 sequences are KGHSH and LQKENI. The CDR3 contains 15 residues. CDR3 sequence: CASSPNGHSNQPQHF. In DNA, the CDR3 is TGTGCCAGCTCACCCAACGGACATAGCAATCAGCCCCAGCATTTT.

This rearrangement joins TRBV28 to TRBJ2-5; no clear D. The CDR3 has 13 residues. The V gene lost 8 bases and the J gene lost 2 bases, with 12 bases spanning the gap. CDR1 and CDR2 (germline): MDHEN, SYDVKM. The CDR3 protein is CASRKRPQETQYF. CDR3 nucleotides: TGTGCCAGCCGGAAGCGTCCACAAGAGACCCAGTACTTC.

This sequence joins TRBV6-1 and TRBJ1-2; 8 nucleotides align to TRBD1. Per the germline V gene, CDR1 is MNHNS and CDR2 is SASEGT. The ends lost 6 bases at V and 4 bases at J; junction bases unmatched: 7. This CDR3 has 14 residues. CDR3 sequence reads: CASSSDRGAYGYTF. Written as DNA, the CDR3 is TGTGCCAGCAGCTCTGACAGGGGTGCCTATGGCTACACCTTC.

This clone was recorded once. This sequence joins TRBV6-5 and TRBJ2-3; D uncertain. V shed 6 bases and J shed 6 bases, with 16 bases lying between them. The CDR3 covers 14 residues. CDR1 is MNHEY, CDR2 SVGAGI, per germline. The CDR3 DNA sequence: TGTGCCAGCAGACCCCGCGTACGCAGGGATACGCAGTATTTT. Residues: CASRPRVRRDTQYF.

The rearrangement joins TRBV4-3 to TRBJ1-2; D possibly corresponds to TRBD1 (6 bases). CDR1 and CDR2 from the germline V gene are LGHNA and YSLEER. The V end lost 4 bases, the J end lost 6 bases, and 18 bases lay between the germline ends. This CDR3 region has 15 residues. The CDR3 loop reads CASSLEGGVSHGYTF. CDR3 sequence (DNA): TGCGCCAGCAGCCTCGAGGGGGGGGTATCCCATGGCTACACCTTC.

This rearrangement joins TRBV20-1 to TRBJ2-5, with unresolved D. Germline CDR1 reads DFQATT; CDR2 reads SNEGSKA (reference sequence). The CDR3 loop spans 11 amino acids. Trimming stripped 3 bases from V and 0 bases from J, with 2 bases between. The CDR3 sequence is CSARNQETQYF. CDR3 DNA: TGCAGTGCTAGGAACCAAGAGACCCAGTACTTC.

This clone was found a few times. The chain couples TRBV6-6 to TRBJ2-7; 8 bases match TRBD1. Germline CDR1 and CDR2: MNHNY and SVGAGI (reference sequence). The CDR3 runs to 13 residues. The trim removed 8 bases at V and 6 bases at J, leaving 9 bases unmatched. The CDR3 nucleotides read TGTGCCAGCTTCGGGCAGGGGGCGTCCGAGCAGTACTTC. Its protein is CASFGQGASEQYF.

This chain connects TRBV4-1 to TRBJ2-5; D ambiguous. Deletions cut 3 bases from V and 2 bases from J, with 10 bases between. Germline assignment: CDR1 MGHRA and CDR2 YSYEKL. The CDR3 consists of 14 residues. The CDR3 loop reads CASSQEGLQETQYF. The CDR3 coding sequence is TGCGCCAGCAGCCAGGAAGGTCTACAAGAGACCCAGTACTTC.

The chain employs TRBV5-4 and TRBJ1-1; 7 bases fit TRBD1. V gave up 4 bases and J gave up 1 base; unmatched junction bases: 10. The CDR3 has 16 residues. In germline, CDR1 is SGHNT, CDR2 YYREEE (reference sequence). The CDR3 loop is CASSPNSGGTNTEAFF. The CDR3, as DNA: TGTGCCAGCAGCCCAAATTCAGGGGGAACGAACACTGAAGCTTTCTTT.

This sequence joins TRBV10-3 and TRBJ2-1; 8 bases align to TRBD1. CDR1 and CDR2 from the germline V gene are ENHRY and SYGVKD. The V segment lost 6 bases and the J segment 7 bases; nucleotides outside the gene matches: 8. The CDR3 has 14 amino acids. CDR3 loop: CAISLDRGVNEQFF. CDR3 nucleotide sequence: TGTGCCATCAGCCTAGACAGGGGTGTTAATGAGCAGTTCTTC.

This clone was observed many times. The sample carries other DNA sequences with the same CDR3. The chain couples TRBV7-2 to TRBJ2-7; 9 nucleotides line up with TRBD2. The trim removed 1 base at V and 6 bases at J, leaving 7 bases unmatched. CDR1 and CDR2 from the germline V gene are SGHTA and FQGNSA. This CDR3 region has 15 residues. CDR3 sequence: CASSLVLAGAREQYF. CDR3 nucleotide sequence: TGTGCCAGCAGCTTAGTTTTAGCGGGAGCTCGCGAGCAGTACTTC.

With respect to this clone: At one boundary the junction diverges from the germline segment, which might be a read error. The rearrangement joins TRBV6-1 to TRBJ1-5; TRBD1 matches at 7 bases. The CDR3 contains 14 residues. The germline CDR1 and CDR2 sequences are MNHNS and SASEGT. This chain's CDR3 is CASSDQGGNQPQHF. CDR3 sequence (DNA): TGTGCCAGCAGTGATCAGGGGGGCAATCAACCCCAGCATTTT.

The gene calls are TRBV1 and TRBJ2-7; TRBD2 reflects the table's D call only, with no check against the DNA. TRBV1 is flagged as a pseudogene. The CDR3 has 19 amino acids. The DNA for the CDR3 is TGCACCAGCAGCCAATCTCCTAAACCCGGGGTTGGAGCGGTAGCCGAGCAGTACTTC. It codes for CTSSQSPKPGVGAVAEQYF.

This clone showed up just a few times. The rearrangement joins TRBV18 to TRBJ1-2; 9 positions match TRBD1. Germline values: CDR1 KGHSH, CDR2 LQKENI. This CDR3 region has 14 residues. V was pared by 3 bases and J by 6 bases, with 5 bases of the junction left unmatched. This CDR3 is CASSPGQGVHGYTF. CDR3 DNA sequence: TGTGCCAGCTCACCGGGACAGGGAGTCCATGGCTACACCTTC.

The table lists this clone with a count of one. V is TRBV4-1 and J is TRBJ2-7, with a weak D call TRBD2 (5 bases). The CDR3 runs to 13 residues. Between the trimmed V and J ends, which lost 4 bases and 3 bases, there was a span of 10 bases. The germline V gene encodes CDR1 MGHRA and CDR2 YSYEKL. The CDR3 DNA sequence: TGCGCCAGCAGCCGAGAACTAGACTACGAGCAGTACTTC. It specifies CASSRELDYEQYF.

This clone was found many times. This rearrangement joins TRBV29-1 to TRBJ1-2; D might be TRBD1 (5 bases). This CDR3 has 13 residues. V lost 6 bases and J 3 bases, leaving 14 bases between the germline ends. Germline assignment: CDR1 SQVTM and CDR2 ANQGSEA. CDR3 amino acids: CSVGVSGDYGYTF. CDR3 sequence (DNA): TGCAGCGTGGGGGTTTCGGGCGACTATGGCTACACCTTC.

The table lists this clone with a count of one. V is TRBV4-1 and J is TRBJ1-4; TRBD1 matches 10 bases. V lost 3 bases and J lost 6; bases outside the gene matches: 10. The V gene's germline CDR1 is MGHRA and CDR2 YSYEKL. The CDR3 length is 17 residues. DNA for the CDR3: TGCGCCAGCAGCCAGGTTCCTACCGGGACAGGGGATGAAAAACTGTTTTTT. Its protein product is CASSQVPTGTGDEKLFF.

This clone was seen just once. The rearrangement links TRBV29-1 to TRBJ2-3, with TRBD2 as a possible D gene (7 bases). Germline CDR1 is SQVTM and CDR2 is ANQGSEA. Trimming pared 7 bases from V and 5 bases from J, leaving 16 bases between. The CDR3 has 13 amino acids. For the CDR3, the DNA is TGCAGCGCCGGGGGGCAGGGAGAAGATACGCAGTATTTT. This codes for CSAGGQGEDTQYF.

CDR3 sequence: CASSLTGTGVDEQFF. The CDR3 DNA sequence: TGCGCCAGCAGCTTAACCGGGACAGGGGTCGATGAGCAGTTCTTC. This chain uses TRBV5-1 with TRBJ2-1; 10 bases match TRBD1. The CDR3 sequence is 15 residues long. Trimming at V came to 2 bases and at J to 8 bases, leaving 7 bases not matched to a gene. Germline V CDR1 and CDR2: SGHRS, YFSETQ. The full variable domain, rest sourced from reference TRBV5-1 and TRBJ2-1, is KAGVTQTPRYLIKTRGQQVTLSCSPISGHRSVSWYQQTPGQGLQFLFEYFSETQRNKGNFPGRFSGRQFSNSRSEMNVSTLELGDSALYLCASSLTGTGVDEQFFGPGTRLTVL.

This clone occurred a few times. The J gene is TRBJ2-5, the V gene TRBV5-1; weak D call: TRBD2 (5 bases). The CDR3 sequence is 14 residues long. Germline-derived CDR1 and CDR2 are SGHRS and YFSETQ. Deletions cut 4 bases from V and 2 bases from J, with 12 bases between. In nucleotides, the CDR3 is TGCGCCAGCAGCGGACCGGGATCGCAAGAGACCCAGTACTTC. This gives the protein CASSGPGSQETQYF.

As to this clone: Other nucleotide sequences from this sample produce the same CDR3. The V call is TRBV5-1, the J call TRBJ2-3; possible D gene TRBD1, 5 bases. The CDR3 contains 14 residues. V gave up 0 bases and J gave up 4 bases, with 9 bases separating them. The germline CDR1 and CDR2 sequences are SGHRS and YFSETQ. The CDR3 sequence: CASSLGQGSDTQYF. Here the CDR3 DNA reads TGCGCCAGCAGCTTGGGGCAGGGCTCAGATACGCAGTATTTT.

V gene TRBV10-1 combines with J gene TRBJ2-2, with D uncertain. Germline CDR1 is WNHNN and CDR2 is SYGVQD (reference sequence). This CDR3 spans 14 amino acids. V lost 0 bases to trimming and J lost 3 bases, with 5 bases between them. CDR3 coding DNA: TGCGCCAGCAGTGAGTCCTGGCACACCGGGGAGCTGTTTTTT. It translates to CASSESWHTGELFF.

V usage is TRBV28 and J usage is TRBJ2-4; 10 positions agree with TRBD1. The junction had 7 bases not matched to a gene; V was cut back by 5 bases and J by 3 bases. The CDR3 covers 16 residues. Germline V gene data show CDR1 as MDHEN and CDR2 as SYDVKM. DNA of the CDR3: TGTGCCAGCAGTCGCGCCGGGACAGGGGACAAAAACATTCAGTACTTC. Translation gives CASSRAGTGDKNIQYF.

With regard to this clone: Other DNA sequences within the sample encode an identical CDR3. This chain uses TRBV7-2 with TRBJ2-2, with D unresolved. The CDR3 runs 14 residues. CDR1 is SGHTA and CDR2 is FQGNSA in the germline V gene. V gave up 5 bases and J gave up 1 base, with 8 bases separating them. CDR3 nucleotides: TGTGCCAGCAGCCTCTTTGGGAACACCGGGGAGCTGTTTTTT. It encodes CASSLFGNTGELFF.

This chain joins TRBV28 and TRBJ1-2, with TRBD1 matching over 8 bases. Germline CDR1 is MDHEN and CDR2 is SYDVKM. V trimming: 9 bases; J trimming: 1 base; junction bases outside the gene matches: 4. The CDR3 contains 13 residues. In DNA form, the CDR3 reads TGTGCCAGTAGACAGGGGAGTAACTATGGCTACACCTTC. Translating gives CASRQGSNYGYTF.

This chain uses TRBV7-9 with TRBJ1-4, with D possibly matching TRBD1 (5 bases). From germline, CDR1 is SEHNR and CDR2 FQNEAQ (reference sequence). The CDR3 length is 16 residues. Deletions cut 5 bases from V and 2 bases from J, with 15 bases between. In DNA form, the CDR3 reads TGTGCCAGCAGCCCCCCCGGGGCGCTGACTAATGAAAAACTGTTTTTT. Translation gives CASSPPGALTNEKLFF.

The rearrangement joins TRBV25-1 to TRBJ2-1; D uncertain. Germline V gives CDR1 MGHDK, CDR2 SYGVNS. The ends were cut back, 3 bases at V and 16 bases at J, with 13 bases in the middle. This CDR3 region has 11 residues. The CDR3 region is CASSEIQAVFF. In nucleotides, the CDR3 is TGTGCCAGCAGTGAGATCCAGGCGGTCTTCTTC.

The rearrangement uses TRBV7-3 and TRBJ2-1; the D call may be TRBD1 or TRBD2 (5 bases each). Germline CDR1 SGHTA, CDR2 FQGTGA. This CDR3 is 17 amino acids long. V was trimmed by 4 bases and J by 5 bases, leaving 21 bases between them. This chain's CDR3 is CASSSGSGGRGNNEQFF. In nucleotides, the CDR3 is TGTGCCAGCAGCTCGGGCTCTGGGGGACGAGGAAACAATGAGCAGTTCTTC.

This clone was counted once. The chain carries TRBV10-3 and TRBJ2-1; 14 nucleotides agree with TRBD2. The CDR3 covers 17 residues. CDR1 and CDR2 from the germline V gene are ENHRY and SYGVKD. The V segment lost 0 bases and the J segment 5 bases; nucleotides outside the gene matches: 3. The CDR3 DNA reads TGTGCCATCAGTGAGTCGACTAGCGGGAGGGGCCACAATGAGCAGTTCTTC. Translated, it gives CAISESTSGRGHNEQFF.

This sequence joins TRBV11-2 and TRBJ2-3; maybe TRBD1 (5 bases). With 5 bases removed from V and 1 base from J, the gap between germline ends came to 22 bases. This CDR3 region has 18 residues. Germline lookup yields CDR1 SGHAT and CDR2 FQNNGV. The CDR3 DNA is TGTGCCAGCAGCCGGTCAAGGGGTGGCGTAGGAGGCACAGATACGCAGTATTTT. Encoded protein: CASSRSRGGVGGTDTQYF.